These 26 T cell receptor beta chains originate from one sample sequenced in a study of cytotoxic CD8 clonotypes in ibrutinib-treated CLL. Assay used: immunoSEQ multiplex PCR; TCRdb lists only in-frame clones, some missing. This sample has more than 140,000 clones, with 60% to 85% found just once. Specimen: PBMCs, collected after 12 months of ibrutinib treatment. These receptors were collected from a human donor with chronic lymphocytic leukemia.

The chain recombines TRBV6-5 with TRBJ2-7; a possible D gene is TRBD1 (6 bases). The CDR3 spans 16 residues. The V end was cut by 2 bases, the J end by 2 bases, with 16 bases between. Germline V gene data show CDR1 as MNHEY and CDR2 as SVGAGI. Written as DNA, the CDR3 is TGTGCCAGCAGTTACCAAGGACAGCCCTCTCCCTACGAGCAGTACTTC. Translated, it gives CASSYQGQPSPYEQYF.

V usage is TRBV7-9 and J usage is TRBJ2-1; TRBD2 aligns across 8 bases. Per the germline V gene, CDR1 is SEHNR and CDR2 is FQNEAQ (reference sequence). The CDR3 totals 17 residues. Losses at the gene ends were 4 bases for V and 0 bases for J; bases not matched to a gene: 8. CDR3 DNA: TGTGCCAGCAGCTCTACTAGCGGAGCAAGCTCCTACAATGAGCAGTTCTTC. Its protein product is CASSSTSGASSYNEQFF. Using reference TRBV7-9 and TRBJ2-1 for the parts outside the CDR3, the full variable domain is DTGVSQNPRHKITKRGQNVTFRCDPISEHNRLYWYRQTLGQGPEFLTYFQNEAQLEKSRLLSDRFSAERPKGSFSTLEIQRTEQGDSAMYLCASSSTSGASSYNEQFFGPGTRLTVL.

V and J are TRBV6-5 and TRBJ1-6; 7 positions agree with TRBD1. Germline V CDR1 and CDR2: MNHEY, SVGAGI. The CDR3 sequence is 13 residues long. J lost 11 bases, V lost 6 bases, and 7 bases had no gene match. The CDR3 DNA reads as TGTGCCAGCAGGTACAGGGGAGGCGCACCCCTCCACTTT. Translating it yields CASRYRGGAPLHF.

The chain carries TRBV19 and TRBJ2-7; weak D call: TRBD2 (6 bases). Trimming left V 7 bases short and J 4 bases short, with 17 bases between. From germline, CDR1 is LNHDA and CDR2 SQIVND (reference sequence). This CDR3 is 14 amino acids long. For the CDR3, the DNA is TGTGCCAGTACCTGGTCCGGGGGAGAATACGAGCAGTACTTC. This encodes CASTWSGGEYEQYF. Looking up the rest from reference TRBV19 and TRBJ2-7 gives the full variable domain: DGGITQSPKYLFRKEGQNVTLSCEQNLNHDAMYWYRQDPGQGLRLIYYSQIVNDFQKGDIAEGYSVSREKKESFPLTVTSAQKNPTAFYLCASTWSGGEYEQYFGPGTRLTVT.

The J gene is TRBJ2-7, the V gene TRBV10-3; 8 bases fit TRBD1. Germline lookup yields CDR1 ENHRY and CDR2 SYGVKD. J lost 2 bases, V lost 6 bases, and 9 bases had no gene match. The CDR3 contains 15 residues. CDR3 nucleotides: TGTGCCATCAGAAACGGACAGGGCCTCACCTACGAGCAGTACTTC. Translating gives CAIRNGQGLTYEQYF.

CDR3 amino acids: CASSQGPGLAGKFDTQYF. The CDR3 region has the DNA TGCGCCAGCAGCCAAGGACCTGGACTAGCGGGAAAGTTTGATACGCAGTATTTT. The chain carries TRBV4-1 and TRBJ2-3, with 12 bases matching TRBD2. From germline, CDR1 is MGHRA and CDR2 YSYEKL. V dropped 1 base and J dropped 6; count of bases not matched to a gene: 11. This CDR3 has 18 amino acids.

The chain links TRBV27 to TRBJ2-7; 8 bases match TRBD1. The V segment lost 6 bases and the J segment 4 bases; nucleotides outside the gene matches: 8. CDR3 length: 14 residues. CDR1 and CDR2 from the germline V gene are MNHEY and SMNVEV (reference sequence). CDR3 nucleotides: TGTGCCAGCAGGAAAGGTCAGGGGGCATACGAGCAGTACTTC. This codes for CASRKGQGAYEQYF.

This chain links TRBV30 with TRBJ2-2, with 9 bases identical to TRBD1. Trimming at V came to 2 bases and at J to 3 bases, leaving 4 bases not matched to a gene. The germline V gene encodes CDR1 GTSNPN and CDR2 SVGIG (reference sequence). This CDR3 has 15 amino acids. The CDR3 spells CAWSLRDRDTGELFF. The CDR3 DNA follows: TGTGCCTGGAGTCTCCGGGACAGGGACACCGGGGAGCTGTTTTTT.

The chain recombines TRBV11-2 with TRBJ1-2; perhaps TRBD1 as D (5 bases). Germline V gene data show CDR1 as SGHAT and CDR2 as FQNNGV. This CDR3 region has 14 residues. Trimming took off 3 bases at V and 4 bases at J, with 12 bases between the two ends. This chain's CDR3 is CASSFRARAYGYTF. DNA of the CDR3: TGTGCCAGCAGCTTTCGTGCCAGGGCCTATGGCTACACCTTC.

The CDR3 loop reads CASSLGVVGLKGEKLFF. DNA of the CDR3: TGTGCCAGCAGCTTAGGGGTTGTCGGGCTCAAAGGTGAAAAACTGTTTTTT. The J gene is TRBJ1-4, the V gene TRBV11-3; D is ambiguous. The V end was cut by 1 base, the J end by 7 bases, with 19 bases between. The germline V gene encodes CDR1 SGHNT and CDR2 YENEEA. This CDR3 spans 17 amino acids.

The rearrangement uses TRBV21-1 and TRBJ2-7; TRBD2 is the table's D call, not checked against the DNA. TRBV21-1 is recorded as a pseudogene. The CDR3 spans 17 residues. The CDR3 bases are TGTGCCAGCAGCAAAGCGGGGACTAGCGGGACCGCCTACGAGCAGTACTTC. It is translated as CASSKAGTSGTAYEQYF.

The J gene is TRBJ2-7, the V gene TRBV28; tentative D call: TRBD2 (6 bases). Germline CDR1 reads MDHEN; CDR2 reads SYDVKM. V was trimmed by 5 bases and J by 2 bases, leaving 19 bases between them. CDR3 length: 16 residues. CDR3 region: CASSPVRQTSTYEQYF. Here the CDR3 DNA reads TGTGCCAGCAGTCCCGTGCGGCAAACTAGCACCTACGAGCAGTACTTC.

This clone was picked up one time. J is TRBJ2-3 and V is TRBV14; no firm D call. The length of the CDR3 is 12 residues. V was shortened by 4 bases and J by 4 bases, with 6 bases between the two germline ends. Germline CDR1 and CDR2: SGHDN and FVKESK. This CDR3 reads CASSRWADTQYF. The CDR3 coding sequence is TGTGCCAGCAGCCGGTGGGCAGATACGCAGTATTTT.

This chain uses TRBV5-1 with TRBJ1-1; the match to TRBD1 covers 7 bases. Germline-derived CDR1 and CDR2 are SGHRS and YFSETQ. V dropped 3 bases and J dropped 6; count of bases not matched to a gene: 14. This CDR3 contains 16 residues. The CDR3 DNA is TGCGCCAGCAGCTCACGACAGGGTGGTTTAATCCCTGAAGCTTTCTTT. Protein: CASSSRQGGLIPEAFF.

This clone was detected a few times. This chain connects TRBV19 to TRBJ1-1; D unresolved. Germline V gene data show CDR1 as LNHDA and CDR2 as SQIVND (reference sequence). With 4 bases removed from V and 1 base from J, the gap between germline ends came to 10 bases. The CDR3 has 14 amino acids. The CDR3 here is CASSNYVGNTEAFF. In nucleotides, the CDR3 is TGTGCCAGTAGTAATTATGTTGGGAACACTGAAGCTTTCTTT.

The V gene is TRBV4-1, the J gene TRBJ2-3, with 7 positions matching TRBD1. Germline trimming cut 3 bases from V and 1 base from J; bases unmatched to any gene: 7. Germline loops: CDR1 MGHRA, CDR2 YSYEKL. The length of the CDR3 is 16 residues. This CDR3 is CASSHLPGQGTDTQYF. Here the CDR3 DNA reads TGCGCCAGCAGCCATCTTCCCGGACAGGGCACAGATACGCAGTATTTT.

The chain couples TRBV6-5 to TRBJ1-4; D uncertain. In germline, CDR1 is MNHEY, CDR2 SVGAGI. The CDR3 has 12 residues. V was clipped by 10 bases and J by 8 bases, with 14 bases between them. The DNA of the CDR3 is TGTGCCACCCGAGACGGGCGAGAAAAACTGTTTTTT. This sequence encodes CATRDGREKLFF.

The chain uses TRBV7-2 and TRBJ1-2; D is possibly TRBD1 (6 bases). V was pared by 5 bases and J by 6 bases, with 19 bases between. Germline V gene lookup returns CDR1 SGHTA and CDR2 FQGNSA. The CDR3 totals 15 residues. The CDR3: CASSPRGGAEDGYTF. DNA of the CDR3: TGTGCCAGCAGCCCCAGGGGAGGGGCCGAGGATGGCTACACCTTC.

This clone was counted only a few times. This rearrangement joins TRBV7-9 to TRBJ1-1; TRBD1 matches 7 bases. V was pared by 5 bases and J by 0 bases, with 12 bases of the junction left unmatched. The CDR3 extends over 17 amino acids. Per the germline V gene, CDR1 is SEHNR and CDR2 is FQNEAQ (reference sequence). As DNA, the CDR3 is TGTGCCAGCAGCCCTCGCAGGGGGAGTCTGATGAACACTGAAGCTTTCTTT. This gives the protein CASSPRRGSLMNTEAFF.

The V gene is TRBV13, the J gene TRBJ1-3; the match to TRBD1 covers 11 bases. This CDR3 spans 16 amino acids. Per germline, CDR1 PRHDT and CDR2 FYEKMQ (reference sequence). After removal of 5 bases from V and 4 bases from J, the junction contained 7 bases not matched to a gene. The DNA of the CDR3 is TGTGCCAGCAGCGAGGACAGGGGGCGATTAGGAAACACCATATATTTT. Encoded protein: CASSEDRGRLGNTIYF.

This chain joins TRBV7-2 and TRBJ2-7; tentatively, D is TRBD2 (6 bases). The CDR3 sequence is 15 residues long. Trimming cost V 1 base and J 0 bases, with 10 bases left between them. Germline V gene sequence: CDR1 SGHTA, CDR2 FQGNSA. The CDR3 DNA reads TGTGCCAGCAGCTTAGGCAGCGGGCCCTCCTACGAGCAGTACTTC. It translates to CASSLGSGPSYEQYF.

This clone was detected once. V is TRBV6-5 and J is TRBJ2-7; 7 nucleotides match TRBD2. V was pared by 10 bases and J by 6 bases, with 12 bases of the junction left unmatched. The CDR3 sequence is 13 residues long. Germline loops: CDR1 MNHEY, CDR2 SVGAGI. The CDR3 loop reads CAIRELGGAEQYF. The CDR3 bases are TGTGCCATCAGGGAGCTGGGAGGGGCCGAGCAGTACTTC.

This clone was picked up one time. The chain recombines TRBV21-1 with TRBJ2-5; the D call TRBD1 from the table was never checked on the DNA. TRBV21-1 is a pseudogene locus. CDR3 size: 17 residues. The CDR3 coding sequence is TGTGCCAGATACCCGATCCGAAGGGACAGGGGATCAGAGACCCAGTACTTC. The encoded protein is CARYPIRRDRGSETQYF.

The V and J genes are TRBV19 and TRBJ2-5; 8 bases agree with TRBD2. This CDR3 has 16 residues. CDR1 and CDR2 (germline): LNHDA, SQIVND (reference sequence). Trimming cost V 4 bases and J 2 bases; bases outside gene matches: 9. The CDR3 sequence: CASSRRGAFQQETQYF. CDR3 DNA sequence: TGTGCCAGTAGTAGGCGGGGGGCCTTCCAACAAGAGACCCAGTACTTC.

The genes are TRBV28 and TRBJ2-5, with D possibly called TRBD1 or TRBD2 (5 bases each). Near its end, the DNA agrees better with TRBJ2-7, so the J call may be wrong. The CDR3 runs to 14 residues. Per germline, CDR1 MDHEN and CDR2 SYDVKM. The CDR3 loop is CASSPGRPSYEQYF. CDR3 in DNA: TGTGCCAGCAGCCCGGGGCGGCCCTCCTACGAGCAGTACTTC.

This chain uses TRBV9 with TRBJ2-7; 7 bases line up with TRBD1. The junction had 4 bases not matched to a gene; V was cut back by 0 bases and J by 4 bases. Germline values: CDR1 SGDLS, CDR2 YYNGEE. The length of the CDR3 is 14 residues. CDR3 residues: CASSVGTGRYEQYF. The CDR3 coding sequence is TGTGCCAGCAGCGTAGGGACAGGACGTTACGAGCAGTACTTC.